This TCR beta chain originates from a study of shared clonotypes between healthy human individuals. Selected positively for CCR7 and CD45RO-negative, naive CD8 cells excluded terminally differentiated effector memory CD45RA+ cells. The method was immunoSEQ multiplex PCR; TCRdb's version includes in-frame clones alone and lacks a portion of them. The sample shows millions of clones, approximately 94% of them seen only once. CDR3 length: 14 residues. In germline, CDR1 is SEHNR, CDR2 FQNEAQ (reference sequence). Trimming took off 4 bases at V and 3 bases at J, with 13 bases between the two ends. Sequenced sample: naive CD8+ T cells from PBMCs. The V call is TRBV7-9, the J call TRBJ2-7; tentative D call: TRBD1 (7 bases). This TCR was sampled from a man aged 18 to 30 in good health. Some clones in this sample may be carry-over from other donors' samples. The CDR3 DNA reads TGTGCCAGCAGCTCCCAGGGGGGCGACTACGAGCAGTACTTC. The encoded protein is CASSSQGGDYEQYF.